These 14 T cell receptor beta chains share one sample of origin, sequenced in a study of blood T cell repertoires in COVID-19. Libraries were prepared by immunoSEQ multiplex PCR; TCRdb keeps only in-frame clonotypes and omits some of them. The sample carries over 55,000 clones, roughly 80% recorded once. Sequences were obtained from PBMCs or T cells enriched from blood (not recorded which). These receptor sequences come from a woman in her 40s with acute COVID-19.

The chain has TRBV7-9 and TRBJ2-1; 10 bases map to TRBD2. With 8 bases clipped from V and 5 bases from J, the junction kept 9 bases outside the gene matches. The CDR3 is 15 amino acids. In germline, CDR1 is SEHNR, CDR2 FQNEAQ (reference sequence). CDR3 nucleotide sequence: TGTGCCAGCTCCCTGAGGACTAGCGGACACAATGAGCAGTTCTTC. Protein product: CASSLRTSGHNEQFF.

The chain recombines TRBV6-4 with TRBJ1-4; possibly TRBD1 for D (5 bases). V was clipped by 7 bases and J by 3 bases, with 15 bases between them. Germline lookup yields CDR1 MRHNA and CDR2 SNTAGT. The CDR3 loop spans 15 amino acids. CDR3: CASTKGRASNEKLFF. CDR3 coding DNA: TGTGCCAGCACCAAGGGGAGGGCCTCTAATGAAAAACTGTTTTTT.

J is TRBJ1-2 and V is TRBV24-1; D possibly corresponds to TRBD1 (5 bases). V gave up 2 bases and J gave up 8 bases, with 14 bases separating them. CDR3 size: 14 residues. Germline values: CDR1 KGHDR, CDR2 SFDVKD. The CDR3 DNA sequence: TGTGCCACCAGTGATTCACGGGGGGGGTACGGCTACACCTTC. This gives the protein CATSDSRGGYGYTF.

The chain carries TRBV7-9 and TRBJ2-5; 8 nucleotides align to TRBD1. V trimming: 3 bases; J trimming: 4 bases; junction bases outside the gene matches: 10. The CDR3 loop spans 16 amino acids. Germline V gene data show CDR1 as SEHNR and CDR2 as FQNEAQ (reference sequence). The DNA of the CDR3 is TGTGCCAGCAGCTTGACCGGGACAGGCACAGGAGAGACCCAGTACTTC. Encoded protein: CASSLTGTGTGETQYF. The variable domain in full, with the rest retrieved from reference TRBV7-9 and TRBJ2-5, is DTGVSQNPRHKITKRGQNVTFRCDPISEHNRLYWYRQTLGQGPEFLTYFQNEAQLEKSRLLSDRFSAERPKGSFSTLEIQRTEQGDSAMYLCASSLTGTGTGETQYFGPGTRLLVL.

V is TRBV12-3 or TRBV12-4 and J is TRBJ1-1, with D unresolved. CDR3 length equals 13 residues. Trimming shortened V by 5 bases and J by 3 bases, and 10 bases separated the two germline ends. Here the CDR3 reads CASSLQTDTEAFF. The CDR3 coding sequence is TGTGCCAGCAGTCTACAGACGGACACTGAAGCTTTCTTT.

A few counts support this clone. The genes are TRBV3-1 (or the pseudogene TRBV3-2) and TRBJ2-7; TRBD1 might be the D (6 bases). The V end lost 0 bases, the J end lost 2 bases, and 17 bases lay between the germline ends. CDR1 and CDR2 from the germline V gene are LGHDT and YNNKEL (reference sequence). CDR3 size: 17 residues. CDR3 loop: CASSQDSWQGNPYEQYF. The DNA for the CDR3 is TGTGCCAGCAGCCAAGATAGTTGGCAGGGGAATCCCTACGAGCAGTACTTC.

The CDR3 loop reads CASSGASGTGELFF. The CDR3, as DNA: TGTGCCAGTAGTGGGGCTAGCGGCACCGGGGAGCTGTTTTTT. The chain uses TRBV19 and TRBJ2-2, with 7 bases aligning to TRBD2. CDR1 and CDR2 (germline): LNHDA, SQIVND (reference sequence). The CDR3 covers 14 residues. Losses at the gene ends were 5 bases for V and 4 bases for J; bases not matched to a gene: 4.

The CDR3 region is CASSHRQGPGTYGYTF. CDR3 DNA: TGCGCCAGCAGCCATCGACAGGGACCGGGAACCTATGGCTACACCTTC. This chain connects TRBV5-1 to TRBJ1-2; 7 bases agree with TRBD1. The J segment lost 4 bases and the V segment lost 4 bases, leaving 13 bases of the junction unmatched. The CDR3 is 16 residues long. Per germline, CDR1 SGHRS and CDR2 YFSETQ.

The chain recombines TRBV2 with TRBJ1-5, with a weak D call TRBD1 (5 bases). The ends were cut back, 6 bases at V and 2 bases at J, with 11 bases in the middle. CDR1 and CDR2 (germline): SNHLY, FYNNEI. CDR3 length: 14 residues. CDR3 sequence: CASSVGEGNQPQHF. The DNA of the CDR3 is TGTGCCAGCAGCGTAGGGGAGGGCAATCAGCCCCAGCATTTT.

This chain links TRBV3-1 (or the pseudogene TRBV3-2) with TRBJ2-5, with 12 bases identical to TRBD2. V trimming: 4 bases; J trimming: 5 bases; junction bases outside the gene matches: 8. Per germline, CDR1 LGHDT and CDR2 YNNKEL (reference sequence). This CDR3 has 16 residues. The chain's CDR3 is CASSLASGTSGETQYF. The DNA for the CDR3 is TGTGCCAGCAGCCTTGCCTCCGGGACTAGCGGGGAGACCCAGTACTTC.

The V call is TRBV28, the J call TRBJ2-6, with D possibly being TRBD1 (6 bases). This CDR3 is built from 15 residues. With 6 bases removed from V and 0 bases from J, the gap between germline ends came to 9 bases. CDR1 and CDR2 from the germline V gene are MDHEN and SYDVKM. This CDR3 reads CASSRQVSGANVLTF. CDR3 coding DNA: TGTGCCAGCAGCCGACAGGTCTCTGGGGCCAACGTCCTGACTTTC. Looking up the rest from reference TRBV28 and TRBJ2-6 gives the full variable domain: DVKVTQSSRYLVKRTGEKVFLECVQDMDHENMFWYRQDPGLGLRLIYFSYDVKMKEKGDIPEGYSVSREKKERFSLILESASTNQTSMYLCASSRQVSGANVLTFGAGSRLTVL.

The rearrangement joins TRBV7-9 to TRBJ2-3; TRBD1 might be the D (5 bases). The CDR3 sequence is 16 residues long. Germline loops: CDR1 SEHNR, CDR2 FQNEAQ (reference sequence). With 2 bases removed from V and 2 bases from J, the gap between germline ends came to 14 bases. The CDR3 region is CASSLKGLGPTDTQYF. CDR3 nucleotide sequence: TGTGCCAGCAGCTTAAAAGGGTTGGGGCCCACAGATACGCAGTATTTT.

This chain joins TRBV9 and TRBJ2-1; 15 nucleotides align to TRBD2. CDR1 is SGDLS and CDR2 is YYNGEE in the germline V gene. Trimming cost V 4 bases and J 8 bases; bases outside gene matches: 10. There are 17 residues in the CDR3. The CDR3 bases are TGTGCCAGCAGCCCATCAGGGACTAGCGGGGGGTGGGATGAGCAGTTCTTC. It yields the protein CASSPSGTSGGWDEQFF.

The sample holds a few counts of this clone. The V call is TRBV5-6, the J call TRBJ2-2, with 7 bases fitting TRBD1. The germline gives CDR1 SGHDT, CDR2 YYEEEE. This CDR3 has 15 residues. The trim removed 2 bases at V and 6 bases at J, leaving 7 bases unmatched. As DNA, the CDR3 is TGTGCCAGCAGCTTCGACAGGGCAGTTCCCGGGGAGCTGTTTTTT. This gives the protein CASSFDRAVPGELFF. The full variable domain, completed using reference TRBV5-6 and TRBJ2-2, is DAGVTQSPTHLIKTRGQQVTLRCSPKSGHDTVSWYQQALGQGPQFIFQYYEEEERQRGNFPDRFSGHQFPNYSSELNVNALLLGDSALYLCASSFDRAVPGELFFGEGSRLTVL.